The 10 T cell receptor beta chains listed next were all sequenced from one sample in a study of T cells in Graves' hyperthyroidism and ophthalmopathy. Amplified regions were TCR beta CDR3 sequences from RNA transcripts. First-round RT-PCR with HTBI primers amplified the TCR CDR3 region. MiXCR, run by TCRdb on the multiplex PCR reads, gives a single entry per CDR3 protein. Found here are some 180,000 distinct CDR3 sequences, about 15% of them singletons; the top ten hold 29%. Specimen: blood. The receptors come from a woman aged 50 to 60 with Graves' hyperthyroidism.

The chain carries TRBV6-2 or TRBV6-3 and TRBJ1-5; 8 positions agree with TRBD1. From germline, CDR1 is MNHEY and CDR2 SVGEGT. The V segment lost 6 bases and the J segment 0 bases; nucleotides outside the gene matches: 7. The CDR3 has 16 amino acids. The CDR3 is CASSLGTGPSNQPQHF. For the CDR3, the DNA is TGTGCCAGCAGCCTAGGGACAGGCCCTAGCAATCAGCCCCAGCATTTT.

This clonotype was seen repeatedly, ten times or more. The chain recombines TRBV5-1 with TRBJ2-1; TRBD1 matches 7 bases. V lost 4 bases to trimming and J lost 4 bases; unmatched junction nucleotides: 5. This CDR3 region has 14 residues. Germline V lookup: CDR1 SGHRS, CDR2 YFSETQ. The CDR3 bases are TGCGCCAGCAGCAAGGGGGCGGTGTACAATGAGCAGTTCTTC. Protein: CASSKGAVYNEQFF.

This clonotype was recorded many times. The V gene is TRBV3-1, the J gene TRBJ2-1; D uncertain. The length of the CDR3 is 15 residues. Trimming took 0 bases from V and 2 from J, leaving 8 bases between them. Germline loops: CDR1 LGHDT, CDR2 YNNKEL (reference sequence). CDR3 sequence reads: CASSQEAITYNEQFF. The CDR3 DNA sequence: TGTGCCAGCAGCCAAGAGGCAATTACCTACAATGAGCAGTTCTTC.

This clonotype was counted ten times or more. The chain uses TRBV28 and TRBJ1-1; tentatively, D is TRBD1 (6 bases). Trimming pared 8 bases from V and 4 bases from J, leaving 11 bases between. This CDR3 region has 12 residues. Germline V CDR1 and CDR2: MDHEN, SYDVKM. CDR3 sequence: CASGQRLTEAFF. In DNA, the CDR3 is TGTGCCAGCGGACAGAGACTCACTGAAGCTTTCTTT. Combining the CDR3 with reference TRBV28 and TRBJ1-1 gives the whole variable domain DVKVTQSSRYLVKRTGEKVFLECVQDMDHENMFWYRQDPGLGLRLIYFSYDVKMKEKGDIPEGYSVSREKKERFSLILESASTNQTSMYLCASGQRLTEAFFGQGTRLTVV.

The gene calls are TRBV20-1 and TRBJ1-1, with unresolved D. CDR1 DFQATT and CDR2 SNEGSKA come from the germline V gene (reference sequence). The V end was cut by 1 base, the J end by 5 bases, with 8 bases between. This CDR3 has 12 amino acids. The CDR3 nucleotides read TGCAGTGCTAGAGTGAGGGAAACTGAAGCTTTCTTT. Translating gives CSARVRETEAFF.

This clonotype was seen many times. V usage is TRBV19 and J usage is TRBJ1-6, with 9 bases matching TRBD1. Germline values: CDR1 LNHDA, CDR2 SQIVND (reference sequence). V trimming: 5 bases; J trimming: 13 bases; junction bases outside the gene matches: 6. The CDR3 contains 13 residues. DNA for the CDR3: TGTGCCAGTAGTGCTGTACAGGGGGCGCCCCTCCACTTT. This translates into CASSAVQGAPLHF.

This clonotype showed up many times. The chain joins TRBV27 to TRBJ1-5, with 9 bases fitting TRBD1. CDR3 length: 14 amino acids. Per germline, CDR1 MNHEY and CDR2 SMNVEV (reference sequence). J was trimmed by 7 bases and V by 5 bases; bases with no gene match: 6. The CDR3 DNA is TGTGCCAGCAGTCCACAGGGGGCAGGGCAGCCCCAGCATTTT. Amino acids: CASSPQGAGQPQHF.

The table lists this clonotype with a few counts. The chain couples TRBV3-1 to TRBJ2-2, with a weak D call TRBD2 (5 bases). Germline V gene sequence: CDR1 LGHDT, CDR2 YNNKEL (reference sequence). CDR3 length: 16 amino acids. V lost 3 bases, J lost 2 bases, and 13 bases lay in between. The CDR3 loop is CASSHSAERNTGELFF. In DNA form, the CDR3 reads TGTGCCAGCAGCCACTCAGCGGAGAGAAACACCGGGGAGCTGTTTTTT.

This clonotype was counted many times. The genes are TRBV5-1 and TRBJ2-3; 11 bases fit TRBD2. This CDR3 has 16 residues. Germline V gene sequence: CDR1 SGHRS, CDR2 YFSETQ. The ends lost 4 bases at V and 3 bases at J; junction bases unmatched: 7. The CDR3 coding sequence is TGCGCCAGCAGCGTGCTTAGCGGGGGGGCAACAGATACGCAGTATTTT. This sequence encodes CASSVLSGGATDTQYF.

The chain recombines TRBV15 with TRBJ2-1; D remains ambiguous. The CDR3 totals 12 residues. V was clipped by 0 bases and J by 7 bases, with 4 bases between them. CDR1 and CDR2 (germline): LNHNV, YYDKDF (reference sequence). In DNA, the CDR3 is TGTGCCACCAGCAGAGATAAGAATGAGCAGTTCTTC. It translates to CATSRDKNEQFF.